A selection of T cell receptor beta chains follows, all from one sample in a study of blood T cell repertoires in COVID-19. Method: immunoSEQ multiplex PCR; TCRdb's copy keeps in-frame clones and lacks some. The table has around 130,000 clones, about 82% seen once; the top ten hold around 2.9%. The sample consisted of peripheral blood. These receptors originate from a man aged 50 to 59 with acute or convalescent COVID-19. The CDR3 runs from the conserved cysteine through the conserved F or W. The D gene is left open where the match is weak. Only part of the rows carry a size: once, few, many, or a class if the clone is expanded.

d_call cdr3_length clone_size j_call v_call cdr3_aa cdr3_nt
- 13 - TRBJ1-2 TRBV10-1 CASAGRGTYGYTF TGCGCCAGCGCGGGACGGGGGACTTATGGCTACACCTTC
TRBD1 12 - TRBJ1-1 TRBV27 CASSPGGTEAFF TGTGCCAGCAGTCCAGGGGGCACTGAAGCTTTCTTT
TRBD1 15 - TRBJ1-2 TRBV6-5 CASSPERQGGYGYTF TGTGCCAGCAGCCCCGAGCGACAGGGCGGCTATGGCTACACCTTC
- 15 - TRBJ2-1 TRBV9 CASSVDLSSYNEQFF TGTGCCAGCAGCGTAGATTTGAGCTCCTACAATGAGCAGTTCTTC
- 14 once TRBJ1-1 TRBV11-2 CASSLDQGIAEAFF TGTGCCAGCAGCTTAGATCAGGGGATCGCTGAAGCTTTCTTT
- 16 - TRBJ2-6 TRBV11-3 CASSLRAGAGANVLTF TGTGCCAGCAGCTTACGGGCAGGGGCCGGGGCCAACGTCCTGACTTTC
TRBD2 14 - TRBJ2-4 TRBV6-2/TRBV6-3 CASSSRGLAGPGNF TGTGCCAGCAGTTCCCGAGGACTAGCGGGACCTGGGAACTTC
- 14 - TRBJ1-1 TRBV11-3 CASSIQGMNTEAFF TGTGCCAGCAGCATACAGGGAATGAACACTGAAGCTTTCTTT
- 14 - TRBJ2-2 TRBV7-9 CASSFPGSTGELFF TGTGCCAGCAGCTTCCCGGGGTCCACCGGGGAGCTGTTTTTT
- 14 - TRBJ2-3 TRBV25-1 CASSETGNTDTQYF TGTGCCAGCAGTGAGACAGGTAACACAGATACGCAGTATTTT
TRBD2 16 - TRBJ2-1 TRBV9 CASSAQPSGANNEQFF TGTGCCAGCAGCGCACAGCCTAGCGGGGCCAACAATGAGCAGTTCTTC
TRBD2 14 - TRBJ2-5 TRBV7-9 CASSISGAQETQYF TGTGCCAGCAGTATTAGCGGGGCCCAAGAGACCCAGTACTTC
- 15 - TRBJ1-3 TRBV3-1/TRBV3-2 CASSQAVSTGNTIYF TGTGCCAGCAGCCAAGCGGTCTCAACTGGAAACACCATATATTTT
- 13 - TRBJ2-5 TRBV2 CASSEDLEGTQYF TGTGCCAGCAGTGAAGACCTAGAGGGGACCCAGTACTTC
- 15 - TRBJ1-5 TRBV28 CASSSPSGEGQPQHF TGTGCCAGCAGCTCACCCAGCGGGGAGGGGCAGCCCCAGCATTTT
- 17 - TRBJ1-3 TRBV7-6 CASSLNLASSSGNTIYF TGTGCCAGCAGCTTGAATTTAGCGTCGAGCTCTGGAAACACCATATATTTT
TRBD2 14 once TRBJ2-7 TRBV28 CASKATSATYEQYF TGTGCCAGCAAGGCGACTAGCGCAACCTACGAGCAGTACTTC
- 14 - TRBJ1-1 TRBV10-3 CASRARGMNTEAFF TGTGCCAGCAGGGCCCGGGGGATGAACACTGAAGCTTTCTTT
- 13 - TRBJ1-2 TRBV9 CASSVDEGAGYTF TGTGCCAGCAGCGTAGATGAGGGTGCTGGCTACACCTTC
TRBD1 12 - TRBJ1-1 TRBV28 CASGTVNTEAFF TGTGCCAGCGGGACAGTGAACACTGAAGCTTTCTTT
- 13 - TRBJ1-3 TRBV3-1/TRBV3-2 CASSGRGGNTIYF TGTGCCAGCAGCGGTCGGGGGGGAAACACCATATATTTT
TRBD1 13 - TRBJ1-2 TRBV5-1 CASSSGQGLGYTF TGCGCCAGCAGCTCGGGACAGGGTCTTGGCTACACCTTC
- 11 - TRBJ1-1 TRBV5-6 CASSVGSVAFF TGTGCCAGCAGCGTTGGGAGTGTAGCTTTCTTT
- 17 - TRBJ2-1 TRBV11-2 CASSFSRWGGRDNEQFF TGTGCCAGCAGCTTCTCCCGATGGGGGGGGCGGGACAATGAGCAGTTCTTC
TRBD2 16 - TRBJ2-3 TRBV7-9 CASSPWTSGSTDTQYF TGTGCCAGCAGCCCGTGGACTAGCGGATCCACAGATACGCAGTATTTT
- 12 - TRBJ2-3 TRBV29-1 CSLTEVTDTQYF TGCAGCCTGACTGAGGTTACAGATACGCAGTATTTT
TRBD1 15 - TRBJ1-1 TRBV5-4 CASSLPTRGRTEAFF TGTGCCAGCAGCCTACCGACCAGGGGGAGGACTGAAGCTTTCTTT
TRBD1 15 - TRBJ2-7 TRBV4-1 CASSRALAGGYEQYF TGCGCCAGCAGCCGAGCCCTGGCAGGGGGCTACGAGCAGTACTTC
- 13 - TRBJ1-1 TRBV11-3 CASSPGMNTEAFF TGTGCCAGCAGCCCAGGAATGAACACTGAAGCTTTCTTT
- 14 - TRBJ1-5 TRBV21-1 CASSKVRGHQPQHF TGTGCCAGCAGCAAAGTAAGGGGCCATCAGCCCCAGCATTTT
- 16 - TRBJ2-7 TRBV6-5 CASSYSRQEHSYEQYF TGTGCCAGCAGTTACAGCCGACAGGAACACTCCTACGAGCAGTACTTC
- 15 - TRBJ2-5 TRBV19 CASRSTGPSQETQYF TGTGCCAGTAGATCCACAGGGCCCTCCCAAGAGACCCAGTACTTC
- 14 - TRBJ2-1 TRBV10-1 CASSERESGNEQFF TGCGCCAGCAGTGAGCGGGAGTCGGGCAATGAGCAGTTCTTC
- 14 once TRBJ1-5 TRBV7-3 CASSYFTGQQPQHF TGTGCCAGCAGCTACTTTACGGGTCAACAGCCCCAGCATTTT
- 15 - TRBJ1-4 TRBV7-6 CASRPNTATNEKLFF TGTGCCAGCAGGCCAAACACAGCAACTAATGAAAAACTGTTTTTT